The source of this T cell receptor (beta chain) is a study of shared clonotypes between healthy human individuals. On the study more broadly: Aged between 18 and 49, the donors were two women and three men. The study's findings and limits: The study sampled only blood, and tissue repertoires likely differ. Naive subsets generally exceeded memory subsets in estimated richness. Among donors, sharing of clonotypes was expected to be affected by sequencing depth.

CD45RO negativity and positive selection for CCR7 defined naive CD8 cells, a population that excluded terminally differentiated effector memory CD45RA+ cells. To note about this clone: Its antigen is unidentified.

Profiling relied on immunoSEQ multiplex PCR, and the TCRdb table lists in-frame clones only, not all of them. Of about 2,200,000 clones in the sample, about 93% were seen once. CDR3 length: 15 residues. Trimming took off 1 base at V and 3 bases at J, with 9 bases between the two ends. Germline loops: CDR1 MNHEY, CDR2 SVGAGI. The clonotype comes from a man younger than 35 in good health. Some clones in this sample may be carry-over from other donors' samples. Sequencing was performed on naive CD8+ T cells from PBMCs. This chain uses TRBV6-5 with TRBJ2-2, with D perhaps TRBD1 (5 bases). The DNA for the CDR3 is TGTGCCAGCAGTTACTTAACCAGGGACACCGGGGAGCTGTTTTTT. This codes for CASSYLTRDTGELFF.